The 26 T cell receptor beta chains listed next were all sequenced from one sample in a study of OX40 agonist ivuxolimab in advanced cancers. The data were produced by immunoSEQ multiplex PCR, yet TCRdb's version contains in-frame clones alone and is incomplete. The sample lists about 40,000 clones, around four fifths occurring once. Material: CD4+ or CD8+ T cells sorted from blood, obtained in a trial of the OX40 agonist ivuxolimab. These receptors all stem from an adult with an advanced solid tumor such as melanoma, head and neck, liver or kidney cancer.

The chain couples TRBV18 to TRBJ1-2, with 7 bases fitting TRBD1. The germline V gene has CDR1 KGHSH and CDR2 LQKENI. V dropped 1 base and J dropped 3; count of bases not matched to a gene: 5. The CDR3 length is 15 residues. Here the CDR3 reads CASSPRQGPYYGYTF. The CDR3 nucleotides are TGTGCCAGCTCACCACGACAGGGCCCATACTATGGCTACACCTTC.

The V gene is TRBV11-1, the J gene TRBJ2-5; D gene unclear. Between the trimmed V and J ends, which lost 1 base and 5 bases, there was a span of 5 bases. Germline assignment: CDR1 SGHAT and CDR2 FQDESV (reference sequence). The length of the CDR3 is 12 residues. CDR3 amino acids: CASSLGVETQYF. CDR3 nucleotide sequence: TGTGCCAGCAGCTTAGGGGTTGAGACCCAGTACTTC.

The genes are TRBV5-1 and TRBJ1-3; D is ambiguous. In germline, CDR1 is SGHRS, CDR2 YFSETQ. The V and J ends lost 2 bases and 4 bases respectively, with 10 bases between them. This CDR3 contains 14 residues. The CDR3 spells CASSLPGRGNTIYF. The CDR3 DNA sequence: TGCGCCAGCAGCTTACCCGGCCGGGGAAACACCATATATTTT.

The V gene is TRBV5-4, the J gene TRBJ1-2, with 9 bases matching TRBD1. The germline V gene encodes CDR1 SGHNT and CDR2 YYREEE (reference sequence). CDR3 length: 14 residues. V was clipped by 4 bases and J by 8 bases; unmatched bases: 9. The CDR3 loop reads CASSREGQGRGYTF. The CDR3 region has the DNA TGTGCCAGCAGCCGTGAGGGACAGGGAAGAGGCTACACCTTC.

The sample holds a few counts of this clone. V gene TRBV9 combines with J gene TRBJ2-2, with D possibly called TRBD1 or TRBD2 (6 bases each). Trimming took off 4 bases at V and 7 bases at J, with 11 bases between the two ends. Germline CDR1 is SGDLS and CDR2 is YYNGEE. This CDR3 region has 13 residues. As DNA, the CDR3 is TGTGCCAGCAGCCGAGGGGGGCGCGGGGAGCTGTTTTTT. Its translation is CASSRGGRGELFF. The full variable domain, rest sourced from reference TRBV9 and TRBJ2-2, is DSGVTQTPKHLITATGQRVTLRCSPRSGDLSVYWYQQSLDQGLQFLIQYYNGEERAKGNILERFSAQQFPDLHSELNLSSLELGDSALYFCASSRGGRGELFFGEGSRLTVL.

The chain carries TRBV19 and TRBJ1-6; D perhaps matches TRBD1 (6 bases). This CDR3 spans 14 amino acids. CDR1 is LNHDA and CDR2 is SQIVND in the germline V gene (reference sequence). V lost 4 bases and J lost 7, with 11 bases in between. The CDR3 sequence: CASSSDRINSPLHF. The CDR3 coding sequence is TGTGCCAGTAGTAGCGACAGGATCAATTCACCCCTCCACTTT.

The CDR3 reads CASSSKGGGYTF. CDR3 in DNA: TGTGCCAGCAGTTCGAAGGGGGGAGGCTACACCTTC. V usage is TRBV28 and J usage is TRBJ1-2; maybe TRBD1 (6 bases). CDR1 is MDHEN, CDR2 SYDVKM, per germline. There are 12 residues in the CDR3. V lost 4 bases and J 8 bases, leaving 11 bases between the germline ends.

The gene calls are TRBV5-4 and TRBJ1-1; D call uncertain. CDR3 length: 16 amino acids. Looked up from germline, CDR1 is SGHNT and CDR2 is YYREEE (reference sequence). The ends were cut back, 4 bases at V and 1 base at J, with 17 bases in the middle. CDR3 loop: CASSSGGREGNTEAFF. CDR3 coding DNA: TGTGCCAGCAGCAGTGGTGGGAGGGAAGGGAACACTGAAGCTTTCTTT.

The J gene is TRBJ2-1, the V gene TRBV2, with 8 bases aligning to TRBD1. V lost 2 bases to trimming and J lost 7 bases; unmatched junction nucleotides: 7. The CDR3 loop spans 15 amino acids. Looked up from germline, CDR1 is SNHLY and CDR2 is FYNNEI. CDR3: CASSESQGAKNEQFF. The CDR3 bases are TGTGCCAGCAGTGAATCCCAGGGGGCTAAAAATGAGCAGTTCTTC.

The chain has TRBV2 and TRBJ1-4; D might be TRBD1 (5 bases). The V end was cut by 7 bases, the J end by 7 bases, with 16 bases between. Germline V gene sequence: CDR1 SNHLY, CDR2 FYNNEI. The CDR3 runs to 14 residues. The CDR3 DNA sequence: TGTGCCAGCACCCGGGGCCTAGAGGTTGAAAAACTGTTTTTT. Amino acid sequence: CASTRGLEVEKLFF.

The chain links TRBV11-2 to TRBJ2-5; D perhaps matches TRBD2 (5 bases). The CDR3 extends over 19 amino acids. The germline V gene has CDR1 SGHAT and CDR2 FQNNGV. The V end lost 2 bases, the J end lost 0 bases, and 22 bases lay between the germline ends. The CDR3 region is CASSLSRTPGGGYQETQYF. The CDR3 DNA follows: TGTGCCAGCAGCTTATCCCGGACTCCCGGTGGAGGTTACCAAGAGACCCAGTACTTC.

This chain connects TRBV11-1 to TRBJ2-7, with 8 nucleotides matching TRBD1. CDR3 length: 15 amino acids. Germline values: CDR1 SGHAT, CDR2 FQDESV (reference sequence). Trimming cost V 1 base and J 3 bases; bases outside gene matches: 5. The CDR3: CASSLEGGQGYEQYF. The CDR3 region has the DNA TGTGCCAGCAGCTTAGAAGGCGGACAGGGCTACGAGCAGTACTTC.

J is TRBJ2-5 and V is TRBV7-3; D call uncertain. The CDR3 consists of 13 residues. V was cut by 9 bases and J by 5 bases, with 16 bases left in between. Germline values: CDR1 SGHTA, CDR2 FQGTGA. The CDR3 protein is CASWTHGQETQYF. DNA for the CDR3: TGTGCCAGTTGGACCCACGGGCAGGAGACCCAGTACTTC. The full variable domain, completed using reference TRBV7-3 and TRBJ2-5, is GAGVSQTPSNKVTEKGKYVELRCDPISGHTALYWYRQSLGQGPEFLIYFQGTGAADDSGLPNDRFFAVRPEGSVSTLKIQRTERGDSAVYLCASWTHGQETQYFGPGTRLLVL.

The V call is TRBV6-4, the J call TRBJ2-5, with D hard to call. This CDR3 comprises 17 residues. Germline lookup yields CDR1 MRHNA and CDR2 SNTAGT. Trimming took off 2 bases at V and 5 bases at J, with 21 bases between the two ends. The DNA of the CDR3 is TGTGCCAGCAGTGACGGGCCCGGAAAAGGAGTAATGGAGACCCAGTACTTC. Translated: CASSDGPGKGVMETQYF.

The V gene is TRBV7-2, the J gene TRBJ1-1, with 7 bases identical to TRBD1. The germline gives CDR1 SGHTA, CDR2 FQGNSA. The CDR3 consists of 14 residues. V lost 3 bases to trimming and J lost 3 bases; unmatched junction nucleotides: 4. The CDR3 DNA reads TGTGCCAGCAGCTTTGAGACAGGGTACACTGAAGCTTTCTTT. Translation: CASSFETGYTEAFF.

The CDR3 region has the DNA TGCGCCAGCAGCTTGCTAGTGGCTGGGGCCAACGTCCTGACTTTC. Translating it yields CASSLLVAGANVLTF. V is TRBV4-1 and J is TRBJ2-6; the D is unclear. Germline assignment: CDR1 MGHRA and CDR2 YSYEKL. This CDR3 has 15 residues. Between the trimmed V and J ends, which lost 5 bases and 2 bases, there was a span of 10 bases.

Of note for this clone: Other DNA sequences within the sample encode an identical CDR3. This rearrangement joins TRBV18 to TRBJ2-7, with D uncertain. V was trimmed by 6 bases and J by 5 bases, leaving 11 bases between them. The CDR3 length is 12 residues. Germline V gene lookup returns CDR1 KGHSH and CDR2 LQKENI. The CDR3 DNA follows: TGTGCCAGCTCCCCCGTGGGGAACGAGCAGTACTTC. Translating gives CASSPVGNEQYF.

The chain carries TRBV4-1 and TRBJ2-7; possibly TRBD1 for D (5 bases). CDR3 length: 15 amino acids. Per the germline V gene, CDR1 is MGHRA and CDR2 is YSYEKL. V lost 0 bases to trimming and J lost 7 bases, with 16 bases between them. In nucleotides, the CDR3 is TGCGCCAGCAGCCAAGAGTTTTCAGGGTTCAGGGAGCAGTACTTC. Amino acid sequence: CASSQEFSGFREQYF.

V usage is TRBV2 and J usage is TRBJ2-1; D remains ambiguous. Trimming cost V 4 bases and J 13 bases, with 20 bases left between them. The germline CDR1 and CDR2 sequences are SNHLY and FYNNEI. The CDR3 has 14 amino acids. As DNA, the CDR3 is TGTGCCAGCAGTGTGTCAGGTCGAGACGGTAGTCAGTTCTTC. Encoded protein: CASSVSGRDGSQFF. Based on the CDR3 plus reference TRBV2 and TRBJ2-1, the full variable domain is EPEVTQTPSHQVTQMGQEVILRCVPISNHLYFYWYRQILGQKVEFLVSFYNNEISEKSEIFDDQFSVERPDGSNFTLKIRSTKLEDSAMYFCASSVSGRDGSQFFGPGTRLTVL.

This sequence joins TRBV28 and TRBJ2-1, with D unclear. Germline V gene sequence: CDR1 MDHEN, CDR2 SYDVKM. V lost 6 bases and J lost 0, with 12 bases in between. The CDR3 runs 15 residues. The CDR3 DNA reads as TGTGCCAGCAGCCCCCCCGCCTACTCCTACAATGAGCAGTTCTTC. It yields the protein CASSPPAYSYNEQFF.

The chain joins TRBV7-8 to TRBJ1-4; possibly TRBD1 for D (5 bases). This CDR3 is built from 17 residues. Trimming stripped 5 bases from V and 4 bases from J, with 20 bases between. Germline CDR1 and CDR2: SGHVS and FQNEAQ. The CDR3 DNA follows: TGTGCCAGCAGCCCCGGGGCCCAGTCGGGAAGTAATGAAAAACTGTTTTTT. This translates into CASSPGAQSGSNEKLFF.

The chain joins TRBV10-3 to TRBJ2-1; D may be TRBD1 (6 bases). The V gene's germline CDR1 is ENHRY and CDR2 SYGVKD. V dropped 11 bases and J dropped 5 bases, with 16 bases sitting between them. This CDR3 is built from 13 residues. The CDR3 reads CAAQTGENNEQFF. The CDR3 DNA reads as TGTGCCGCCCAGACAGGCGAAAACAATGAGCAGTTCTTC.

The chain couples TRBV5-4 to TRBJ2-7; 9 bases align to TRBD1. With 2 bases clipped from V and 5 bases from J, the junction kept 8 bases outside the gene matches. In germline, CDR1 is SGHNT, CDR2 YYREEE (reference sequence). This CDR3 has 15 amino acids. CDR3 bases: TGTGCCAGCAGCTTCCGGGACAGGGCGTACCACGAGCAGTACTTC. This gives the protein CASSFRDRAYHEQYF.

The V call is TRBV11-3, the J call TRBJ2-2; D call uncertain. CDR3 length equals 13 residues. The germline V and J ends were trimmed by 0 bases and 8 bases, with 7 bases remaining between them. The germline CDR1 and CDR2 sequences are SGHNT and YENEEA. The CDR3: CASSLDETGELFF. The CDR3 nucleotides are TGTGCCAGCAGCTTAGACGAGACAGGGGAGCTGTTTTTT.

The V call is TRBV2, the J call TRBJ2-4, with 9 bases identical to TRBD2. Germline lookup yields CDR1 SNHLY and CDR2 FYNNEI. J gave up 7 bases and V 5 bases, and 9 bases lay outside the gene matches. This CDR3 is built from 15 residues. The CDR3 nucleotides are TGTGCCAGCAGTAGGCGGGGGGGCCGCGGGAACATTCAGTACTTC. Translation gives CASSRRGGRGNIQYF. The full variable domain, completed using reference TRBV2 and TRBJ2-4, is EPEVTQTPSHQVTQMGQEVILRCVPISNHLYFYWYRQILGQKVEFLVSFYNNEISEKSEIFDDQFSVERPDGSNFTLKIRSTKLEDSAMYFCASSRRGGRGNIQYFGAGTRLSVL.

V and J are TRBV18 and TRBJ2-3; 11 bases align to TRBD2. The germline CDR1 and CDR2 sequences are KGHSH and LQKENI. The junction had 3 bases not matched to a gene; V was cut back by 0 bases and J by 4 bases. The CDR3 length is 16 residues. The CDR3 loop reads CASSPPSGGGSDTQYF. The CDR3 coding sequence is TGTGCCAGCTCACCACCTAGCGGGGGGGGGTCAGATACGCAGTATTTT.